This TCR beta chain was identified in a study of OX40 agonist ivuxolimab in advanced cancers. Overall study context: As their treatment, patients were administered ivuxolimab, an agonistic anti-OX40 (CD134) antibody.

As for this clone: No antigen is known for it.

Data came from immunoSEQ multiplex PCR; TCRdb stores just in-frame clones and leaves some out. Among about 49,000 clones, about 93% were seen once, and the ten largest hold approximately 10%. Study outcomes and limitations: Compared with CD4+, CD8+ T cells on average had more expanded clones. Expanded peripheral T cell antigen specificity was not determined. Certain nonresponders likewise exhibited a low normalized T-cell clonal expansion.

Trimming cost V 6 bases and J 2 bases; bases outside gene matches: 6. The length of the CDR3 is 14 residues. Germline V lookup: CDR1 MNHEY, CDR2 SMNVEV (reference sequence). The sequence derives from an adult with an advanced solid tumor such as melanoma, head and neck, liver or kidney cancer. This sample comprised CD4+ or CD8+ T cells sorted from blood, obtained in a trial of the OX40 agonist ivuxolimab. The chain joins TRBV27 to TRBJ1-2; 7 bases fit TRBD1. The CDR3: CASREQQGNYGYTF. The CDR3 DNA reads TGTGCCAGCAGAGAGCAACAGGGGAACTATGGCTACACCTTC.